This T cell receptor beta chain was sequenced during a study of blood T cell repertoires in COVID-19. V was clipped by 7 bases and J by 2 bases, with 21 bases between them. CDR1 is MDHEN and CDR2 is SYDVKM in the germline V gene. CDR3 length: 16 residues. Libraries were prepared by immunoSEQ multiplex PCR; TCRdb keeps only in-frame clonotypes and omits some of them. Here the sample spans about 400,000 clones, roughly 91% being singletons. The material sequenced was peripheral blood. J is TRBJ2-7 and V is TRBV28; a possible D gene is TRBD1 (6 bases). The sequence was collected from a woman aged 25 to 39 with acute or convalescent COVID-19. CDR3 sequence reads: CASNNRGQTSTYEQYF. The CDR3 bases are TGTGCCAGCAATAATAGAGGACAGACCTCTACCTACGAGCAGTACTTC.